Following are 5 T cell receptor beta chains from one sample sequenced in a study of graft-versus-host responses after intestinal transplantation. No antigen has been identified for these receptors. Method: immunoSEQ multiplex PCR; TCRdb's copy keeps in-frame clones and lacks some. The repertoire holds approximately 54,000 clones, roughly 83% seen once, with around 0.48% in the top ten. This sample comprised unstimulated CD4+ T cells sorted from spleen or lymph node cells, obtained before transplant. Receptors were obtained from a human donor who was the organ donor for an intestinal transplant.

The CDR3 DNA sequence: TGTGCCAGCAGCTATACAGGGGGGGATGAGCAGTTCTTC. Its translation: CASSYTGGDEQFF. This sequence joins TRBV7-7 and TRBJ2-1; maybe TRBD1 (8 bases). The CDR3 runs 13 residues. Germline-derived CDR1 and CDR2 are SSHAT and FNYEAQ (reference sequence). V lost 4 bases, J lost 8 bases, and 12 bases lay in between.

V usage is TRBV19 and J usage is TRBJ1-6; 11 bases align to TRBD1. Trimming removed 5 bases from V and 9 bases from J; junction bases left unmatched: 0. This CDR3 region has 13 residues. CDR1 LNHDA and CDR2 SQIVND come from the germline V gene (reference sequence). The CDR3 bases are TGTGCCAGTAGTGGACAGGGGGCTTCACCCCTCCACTTT. Translation: CASSGQGASPLHF.

The CDR3 spells CASSLGLGYGYTF. DNA of the CDR3: TGTGCCAGCAGCTTAGGGTTAGGCTATGGCTACACCTTC. This chain uses TRBV7-2 with TRBJ1-2; no reliable D call. The CDR3 length is 13 residues. V dropped 1 base and J dropped 4 bases, with 7 bases sitting between them. Germline V gives CDR1 SGHTA, CDR2 FQGNSA. Based on the CDR3 plus reference TRBV7-2 and TRBJ1-2, the full variable domain is GAGVSQSPSNKVTEKGKDVELRCDPISGHTALYWYRQSLGQGLEFLIYFQGNSAPDKSGLPSDRFSAERTGGSVSTLTIQRTQQEDSAVYLCASSLGLGYGYTFGSGTRLTVV.

This chain links TRBV6-1 with TRBJ1-5; 9 bases map to TRBD1. The CDR3 contains 14 residues. Trimming at V came to 6 bases and at J to 7 bases, leaving 7 bases not matched to a gene. Germline CDR1 MNHNS, CDR2 SASEGT. The CDR3 reads CASRTDRGSQPQHF. The CDR3 DNA sequence: TGTGCCAGCAGAACGGACAGGGGTTCCCAGCCCCAGCATTTT.

This rearrangement joins TRBV7-9 to TRBJ2-2; D may be TRBD1 (7 bases). Germline V gives CDR1 SEHNR, CDR2 FQNEAQ (reference sequence). The V gene lost 2 bases and the J gene lost 4 bases, with 17 bases spanning the gap. CDR3 length: 17 amino acids. Here the CDR3 reads CASSLPRGDFGTGELFF. The CDR3 DNA sequence: TGTGCCAGCAGCTTACCCAGGGGGGATTTTGGCACCGGGGAGCTGTTTTTT.